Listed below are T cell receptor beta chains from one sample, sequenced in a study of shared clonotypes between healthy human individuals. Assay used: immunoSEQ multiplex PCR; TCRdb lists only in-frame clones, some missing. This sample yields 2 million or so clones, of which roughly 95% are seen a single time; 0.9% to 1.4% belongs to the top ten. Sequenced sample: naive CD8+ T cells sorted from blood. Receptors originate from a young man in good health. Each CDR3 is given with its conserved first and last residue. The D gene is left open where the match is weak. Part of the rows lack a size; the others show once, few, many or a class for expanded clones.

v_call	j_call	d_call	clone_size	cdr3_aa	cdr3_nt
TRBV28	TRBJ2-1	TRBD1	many	CASSLGTGDEQFF	TGTGCCAGCAGTTTAGGGACAGGGGATGAGCAGTTCTTC
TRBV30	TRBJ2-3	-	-	CAWQEDTSTDTQYF	TGTGCCTGGCAGGAAGACACAAGCACAGATACGCAGTATTTT
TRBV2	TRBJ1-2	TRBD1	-	CASSEDRGNYGYTF	TGTGCCAGCAGTGAGGACAGGGGTAACTATGGCTACACCTTC
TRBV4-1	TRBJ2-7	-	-	CASSQDLGGSYEQYF	TGCGCCAGCAGCCAAGATCTCGGAGGGTCCTACGAGCAGTACTTC
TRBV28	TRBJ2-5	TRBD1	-	CASSLSTGGYQETQYF	TGTGCCAGCAGTTTATCGACAGGGGGCTACCAAGAGACCCAGTACTTC
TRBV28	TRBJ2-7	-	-	CASSLGLAGPNEQYF	TGTGCCAGCAGTTTAGGGTTGGCAGGGCCTAACGAGCAGTACTTC
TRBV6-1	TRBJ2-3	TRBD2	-	CASSELAGGADTQYF	TGTGCCAGCAGTGAACTCGCGGGGGGGGCAGATACGCAGTATTTT
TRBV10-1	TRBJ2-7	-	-	CASSESDSYEQYF	TGCGCCAGCAGTGAGTCAGACAGCTACGAGCAGTACTTC
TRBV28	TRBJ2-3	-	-	CASSLTGVSSTDTQYF	TGTGCCAGCAGTTTGACTGGGGTATCTAGCACAGATACGCAGTATTTT
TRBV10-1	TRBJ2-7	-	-	CASSDPGQAPHEQYF	TGCGCCAGCAGTGACCCGGGTCAAGCCCCCCACGAGCAGTACTTC